One and the same sample provided the 7 T cell receptor beta chains below, sequenced in a study of blood T cell repertoires in COVID-19. Assay used: immunoSEQ multiplex PCR; TCRdb lists only in-frame clones, some missing. The sample contains roughly 170,000 clones, around 67% of which appear only once. The source material was peripheral blood. These receptors all come from a woman at least 80 years old with acute or convalescent COVID-19.

The chain's CDR3 is CASSGDRGPYGYTF. The CDR3 DNA follows: TGTGCCAGCAGTGGGGACAGGGGACCCTATGGCTACACCTTC. V usage is TRBV2 and J usage is TRBJ1-2; 10 nucleotides agree with TRBD1. Germline CDR1 is SNHLY and CDR2 is FYNNEI. Trimming cost V 4 bases and J 4 bases; bases outside gene matches: 3. This CDR3 comprises 14 residues.

This clone turned up a few times. This rearrangement joins TRBV2 to TRBJ2-5, with D perhaps matching TRBD2 (5 bases). The CDR3 sequence is 15 residues long. In germline, CDR1 is SNHLY, CDR2 FYNNEI. Trimming took 7 bases from V and 3 from J, leaving 18 bases between them. CDR3 residues: CASTYRGFSEETQYF. Here the CDR3 DNA reads TGTGCCAGCACCTATAGAGGGTTCTCGGAAGAGACCCAGTACTTC.

This chain links TRBV18 with TRBJ1-1; D is possibly TRBD1 (5 bases). V was clipped by 2 bases and J by 8 bases, with 9 bases between them. Germline-derived CDR1 and CDR2 are KGHSH and LQKENI. The CDR3 contains 12 residues. CDR3 sequence reads: CASSPGHLEAFF. The CDR3 bases are TGTGCCAGCTCACCAGGACACCTCGAAGCTTTCTTT.

The chain combines TRBV10-3 with TRBJ2-1, with 7 nucleotides matching TRBD2. The V and J ends lost 6 bases and 6 bases, in that order; junction bases with no gene match: 8. The CDR3 has 14 amino acids. Germline V gene sequence: CDR1 ENHRY, CDR2 SYGVKD. The CDR3 nucleotides read TGTGCCATCAGGGGAGGGGACGTACCCAATGAGCAGTTCTTC. Encoded protein: CAIRGGDVPNEQFF.

The J gene is TRBJ2-3, the V gene TRBV5-4; no clear D gene. The ends were cut back, 0 bases at V and 6 bases at J, with 8 bases in the middle. The CDR3 covers 13 residues. Looked up from germline, CDR1 is SGHNT and CDR2 is YYREEE (reference sequence). CDR3 sequence (DNA): TGTGCCAGCAGCTTGGAGCTTTACGATACGCAGTATTTT. Amino acid sequence: CASSLELYDTQYF.

This chain connects TRBV28 to TRBJ2-3; no definite D call. The CDR3 sequence is 13 residues long. Per germline, CDR1 MDHEN and CDR2 SYDVKM. V gave up 3 bases and J gave up 0 bases, with 4 bases separating them. The DNA of the CDR3 is TGTGCCAGCAGTTTGTCTAGCACAGATACGCAGTATTTT. Its protein product is CASSLSSTDTQYF. The whole variable domain, remainder taken from reference TRBV28 and TRBJ2-3, is DVKVTQSSRYLVKRTGEKVFLECVQDMDHENMFWYRQDPGLGLRLIYFSYDVKMKEKGDIPEGYSVSREKKERFSLILESASTNQTSMYLCASSLSSTDTQYFGPGTRLTVL.

The V gene is TRBV18, the J gene TRBJ2-7, with TRBD2 identical over 9 bases. The CDR3 is 14 amino acids. Unmatched junction bases numbered 2, after V lost 3 bases and J lost 2 bases. Per the germline V gene, CDR1 is KGHSH and CDR2 is LQKENI. The CDR3 reads CASSPSGSPYEQYF. In DNA, the CDR3 is TGTGCCAGCTCACCTAGCGGGAGCCCCTACGAGCAGTACTTC.